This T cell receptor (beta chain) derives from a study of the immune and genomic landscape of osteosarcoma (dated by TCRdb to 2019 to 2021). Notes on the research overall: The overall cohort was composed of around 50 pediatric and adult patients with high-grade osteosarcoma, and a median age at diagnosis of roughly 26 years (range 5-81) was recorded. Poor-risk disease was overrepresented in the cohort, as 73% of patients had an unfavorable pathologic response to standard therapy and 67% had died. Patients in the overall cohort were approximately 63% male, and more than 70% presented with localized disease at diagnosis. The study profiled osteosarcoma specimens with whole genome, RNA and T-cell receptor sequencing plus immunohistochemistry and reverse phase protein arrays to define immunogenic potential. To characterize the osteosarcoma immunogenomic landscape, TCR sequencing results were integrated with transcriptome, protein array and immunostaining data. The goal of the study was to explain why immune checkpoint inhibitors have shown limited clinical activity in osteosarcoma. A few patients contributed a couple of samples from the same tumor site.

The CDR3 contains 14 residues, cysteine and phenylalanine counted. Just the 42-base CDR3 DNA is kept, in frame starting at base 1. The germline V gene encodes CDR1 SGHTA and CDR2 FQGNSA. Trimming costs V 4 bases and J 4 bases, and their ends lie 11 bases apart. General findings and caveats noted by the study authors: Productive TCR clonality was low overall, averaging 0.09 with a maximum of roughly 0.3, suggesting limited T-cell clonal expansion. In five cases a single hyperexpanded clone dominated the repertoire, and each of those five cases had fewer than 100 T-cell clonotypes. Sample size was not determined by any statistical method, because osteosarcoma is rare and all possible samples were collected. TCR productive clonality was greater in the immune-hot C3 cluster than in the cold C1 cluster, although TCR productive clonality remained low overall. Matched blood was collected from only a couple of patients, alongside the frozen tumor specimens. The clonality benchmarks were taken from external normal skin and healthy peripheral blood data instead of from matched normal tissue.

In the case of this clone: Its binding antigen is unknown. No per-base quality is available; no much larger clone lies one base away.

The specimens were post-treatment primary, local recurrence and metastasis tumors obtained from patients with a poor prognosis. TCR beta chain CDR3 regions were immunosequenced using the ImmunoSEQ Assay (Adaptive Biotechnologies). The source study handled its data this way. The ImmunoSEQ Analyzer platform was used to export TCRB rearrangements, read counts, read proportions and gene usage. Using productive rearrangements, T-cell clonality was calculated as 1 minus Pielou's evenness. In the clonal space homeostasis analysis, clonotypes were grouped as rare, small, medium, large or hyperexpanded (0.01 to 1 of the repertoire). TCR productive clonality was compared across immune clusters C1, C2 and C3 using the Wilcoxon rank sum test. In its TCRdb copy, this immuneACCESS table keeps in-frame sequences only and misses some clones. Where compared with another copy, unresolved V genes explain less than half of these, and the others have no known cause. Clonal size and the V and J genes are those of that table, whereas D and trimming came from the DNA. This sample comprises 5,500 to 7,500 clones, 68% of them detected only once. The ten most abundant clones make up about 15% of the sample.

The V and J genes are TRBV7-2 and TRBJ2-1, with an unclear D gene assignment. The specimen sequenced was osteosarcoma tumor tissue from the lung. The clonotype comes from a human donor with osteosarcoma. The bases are TGTGCCAGCAGCTCCTATCTAGAATACAATGAGCAGTTCTTC. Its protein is CASSSYLEYNEQFF. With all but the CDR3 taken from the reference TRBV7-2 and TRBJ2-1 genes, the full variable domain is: GAGVSQSPSNKVTEKGKDVELRCDPISGHTALYWYRQSLGQGLEFLIYFQGNSAPDKSGLPSDRFSAERTGGSVSTLTIQRTQQEDSAVYLCASSSYLEYNEQFFGPGTRLTVL.